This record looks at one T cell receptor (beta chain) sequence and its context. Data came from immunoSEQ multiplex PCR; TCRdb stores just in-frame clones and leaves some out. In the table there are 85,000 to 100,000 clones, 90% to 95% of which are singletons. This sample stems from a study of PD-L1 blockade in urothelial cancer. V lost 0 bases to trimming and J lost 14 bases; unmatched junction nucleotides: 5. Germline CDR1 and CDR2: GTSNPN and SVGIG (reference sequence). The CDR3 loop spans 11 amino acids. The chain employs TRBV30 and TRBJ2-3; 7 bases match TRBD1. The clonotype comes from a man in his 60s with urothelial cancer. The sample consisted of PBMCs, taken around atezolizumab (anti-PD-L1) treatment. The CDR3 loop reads CAWSVTGTAYF. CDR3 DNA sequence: TGTGCCTGGAGTGTAACAGGGACAGCGTATTTT.